These 31 T cell receptor beta chains came from one sample sequenced in a study of early T cells in non-severe SARS-CoV-2 infection. TCRdb reprocessed the 5' RACE reads with MiXCR, giving one entry per CDR3 protein. Among roughly 72,000 distinct CDR3 sequences listed, around 13% were seen once. Sequencing used whole blood. The receptor source for this set is an adult who was a healthcare worker with PCR-confirmed SARS-CoV-2 infection or an uninfected control (not recorded which).

At least ten counts were recorded for this clonotype. The chain links TRBV7-8 to TRBJ2-7, with D unresolved. The V and J ends lost 4 bases and 6 bases respectively, with 7 bases between them. CDR1 SGHVS and CDR2 FQNEAQ come from the germline V gene. The CDR3 extends over 11 amino acids. The CDR3 coding sequence is TGTGCCAGCAGCTCCCCGTCCGAGCAGTACTTC. It translates to CASSSPSEQYF.

This clonotype was observed a handful of times. Written as DNA, the CDR3 is TGCAGTGCTAGAGATTGGCGGGAGTCATCACGGGAGCAGTTCTTC. This gives the protein CSARDWRESSREQFF. This rearrangement joins TRBV20-1 to TRBJ2-1, with 7 bases matching TRBD2. The CDR3 contains 15 residues. Germline assignment: CDR1 DFQATT and CDR2 SNEGSKA (reference sequence). With 0 bases clipped from V and 10 bases from J, the junction kept 12 bases outside the gene matches.

This chain uses TRBV20-1 with TRBJ2-1; 10 bases agree with TRBD2. V gave up 3 bases and J gave up 2 bases; unmatched junction bases: 1. CDR3 length equals 14 residues. Germline loops: CDR1 DFQATT, CDR2 SNEGSKA (reference sequence). Written as DNA, the CDR3 is TGCAGTGCTAGGGGGACTAGCGCCTACAATGAGCAGTTCTTC. It specifies CSARGTSAYNEQFF.

This clonotype has just a few counts. The gene calls are TRBV11-2 and TRBJ2-1; D not certain. Germline CDR1 reads SGHAT; CDR2 reads FQNNGV. This CDR3 region has 14 residues. The V end lost 4 bases, the J end lost 0 bases, and 7 bases lay between the germline ends. CDR3 residues: CASSSPRSYNEQFF. CDR3 sequence (DNA): TGTGCCAGCAGCTCTCCCCGCTCCTACAATGAGCAGTTCTTC.

This clonotype came up many times. As DNA, the CDR3 is TGTGCCAGCTGCCTCTCTGGGGCCAACGTCCTGACTTTC. This gives the protein CASCLSGANVLTF. The V gene is TRBV7-2, the J gene TRBJ2-6; D unresolved. Germline CDR1 and CDR2: SGHTA and FQGNSA. V was pared by 8 bases and J by 0 bases, with 5 bases between. This CDR3 region has 13 residues. Using reference TRBV7-2 and TRBJ2-6 for the parts outside the CDR3, the full variable domain is GAGVSQSPSNKVTEKGKDVELRCDPISGHTALYWYRQSLGQGLEFLIYFQGNSAPDKSGLPSDRFSAERTGGSVSTLTIQRTQQEDSAVYLCASCLSGANVLTFGAGSRLTVL.

This clonotype was detected only a few times. The rearrangement uses TRBV11-2 and TRBJ2-3; weak D call: TRBD1 (6 bases). V lost 6 bases and J lost 1, with 11 bases in between. The V gene's germline CDR1 is SGHAT and CDR2 FQNNGV. The CDR3 consists of 14 residues. CDR3 sequence: CASRGKGGTDTQYF. In DNA form, the CDR3 reads TGTGCCAGCAGGGGGAAGGGGGGCACAGATACGCAGTATTTT.

This clonotype was detected only once. The chain couples TRBV12-3 or TRBV12-4 to TRBJ2-2, with unresolved D. CDR3 length equals 13 residues. The germline V and J ends were trimmed by 5 bases and 6 bases, with 10 bases remaining between them. The CDR3 DNA follows: TGTGCCAGCAGTCCAGGACGGGCCGGGGAGCTGTTTTTT. Its protein product is CASSPGRAGELFF.

The V call is TRBV20-1, the J call TRBJ2-1, with 10 bases fitting TRBD2. CDR3 size: 15 residues. In germline, CDR1 is DFQATT, CDR2 SNEGSKA (reference sequence). With 6 bases clipped from V and 3 bases from J, the junction kept 8 bases outside the gene matches. The DNA of the CDR3 is TGCAGTGCCCCGATCGGACTAGCGGTCTACAATGAGCAGTTCTTC. This codes for CSAPIGLAVYNEQFF.

This clonotype was picked up a small number of times. The chain links TRBV20-1 to TRBJ2-5, with D perhaps TRBD2 (5 bases). This CDR3 is built from 17 residues. Looked up from germline, CDR1 is DFQATT and CDR2 is SNEGSKA (reference sequence). The V gene lost 2 bases and the J gene lost 1 base, with 20 bases spanning the gap. The CDR3 DNA reads TGCAGTGCTAGACCCCGTCCTACCTCGGGGTTCCAAGAGACCCAGTACTTC. Its protein product is CSARPRPTSGFQETQYF.

The sample holds a few counts of this clonotype. The gene calls are TRBV27 and TRBJ2-6; 8 positions match TRBD1. Germline values: CDR1 MNHEY, CDR2 SMNVEV (reference sequence). J lost 2 bases, V lost 3 bases, and 9 bases had no gene match. The CDR3 totals 18 residues. The CDR3 DNA sequence: TGTGCCAGCAGTTTCCAGGGGGCTTATTCGCCTGGGGCCAACGTCCTGACTTTC. This gives the protein CASSFQGAYSPGANVLTF. The entire variable domain, with the rest obtained from reference TRBV27 and TRBJ2-6, is as follows: EAQVTQNPRYLITVTGKKLTVTCSQNMNHEYMSWYRQDPGLGLRQIYYSMNVEVTDKGDVPEGYKVSRKEKRNFPLILESPSPNQTSLYFCASSFQGAYSPGANVLTFGAGSRLTVL.

This clonotype showed up many times. This chain uses TRBV27 with TRBJ1-1; 9 bases line up with TRBD1. From germline, CDR1 is MNHEY and CDR2 SMNVEV (reference sequence). Germline trimming cut 4 bases from V and 4 bases from J; bases unmatched to any gene: 16. CDR3 size: 18 residues. CDR3 nucleotide sequence: TGTGCCAGCAGTTATCGGGTCGAGGGACAGGGAGGGAGCACTGAAGCTTTCTTT. It encodes CASSYRVEGQGGSTEAFF.

The J gene is TRBJ2-3, the V gene TRBV7-9; maybe TRBD1 (6 bases). Germline CDR1 is SEHNR and CDR2 is FQNEAQ (reference sequence). The CDR3 extends over 15 amino acids. V was shortened by 5 bases and J by 2 bases, with 14 bases between the two germline ends. This CDR3 is CASSLRQDITDTQYF. In nucleotides, the CDR3 is TGTGCCAGCAGCCTCCGACAGGATATCACAGATACGCAGTATTTT. The entire variable domain, with the rest obtained from reference TRBV7-9 and TRBJ2-3, is as follows: DTGVSQNPRHKITKRGQNVTFRCDPISEHNRLYWYRQTLGQGPEFLTYFQNEAQLEKSRLLSDRFSAERPKGSFSTLEIQRTEQGDSAMYLCASSLRQDITDTQYFGPGTRLTVL.

The V and J genes are TRBV7-9 and TRBJ2-2; TRBD2 agrees at 10 bases. The CDR3 totals 19 residues. Germline assignment: CDR1 SEHNR and CDR2 FQNEAQ (reference sequence). V gave up 5 bases and J gave up 0 bases; unmatched junction bases: 12. The CDR3 reads CASSRRIAGGPANTGELFF. Here the CDR3 DNA reads TGTGCCAGCAGCCGACGAATAGCGGGAGGTCCAGCGAACACCGGGGAGCTGTTTTTT.

With regard to this clonotype: This sequence may be a read error, since a much larger clone differs from it by one base. The final CDR3 position lacks the conserved phenylalanine or tryptophan, pointing to a likely read error. J is TRBJ2-3 and V is TRBV9, with 9 bases that match TRBD2. CDR1 is SGDLS, CDR2 YYNGEE, per germline. The CDR3 has 18 amino acids. The trim removed 0 bases at V and 0 bases at J, leaving 8 bases unmatched. The CDR3, as DNA: TGTGCCAGCAGCGTAGCTTCTACTAGCGGGTCTAGCACAGATACGCAGTATTTG. Protein sequence: CASSVASTSGSSTDTQYL.

This clonotype was found once. The DNA of the CDR3 is TGTGCCAGCAGTTCGGGACTAGCGGTAAACATTCAGTACTTC. It encodes CASSSGLAVNIQYF. The V and J genes are TRBV7-9 and TRBJ2-4; TRBD2 matches 11 bases. Unmatched junction bases numbered 4, after V lost 6 bases and J lost 6 bases. The CDR3 spans 14 residues. The germline gives CDR1 SEHNR, CDR2 FQNEAQ (reference sequence).

This clonotype has only a few counts. The chain employs TRBV29-1 and TRBJ2-1, with TRBD2 matching 10 bases. The CDR3 has 12 amino acids. V dropped 7 bases and J dropped 9; count of bases not matched to a gene: 6. Germline CDR1 SQVTM, CDR2 ANQGSEA. This CDR3 reads CSAPAGGSEQFF. CDR3 nucleotide sequence: TGCAGCGCCCCAGCGGGAGGGAGTGAGCAGTTCTTC.

The V gene is TRBV29-1, the J gene TRBJ1-2; TRBD1 matches at 7 bases. Germline V gives CDR1 SQVTM, CDR2 ANQGSEA. Trimming cost V 7 bases and J 3 bases; bases outside gene matches: 2. This CDR3 contains 11 residues. In DNA, the CDR3 is TGCAGCGGACAGGGATACTATGGCTACACCTTC. Encoded protein: CSGQGYYGYTF.

The chain employs TRBV28 and TRBJ2-2, with D unclear. Germline CDR1 reads MDHEN; CDR2 reads SYDVKM. This CDR3 has 14 residues. Between the trimmed V and J ends, which lost 6 bases and 6 bases, there was a span of 14 bases. CDR3 protein: CASSELRAPGELFF. CDR3 nucleotide sequence: TGTGCCAGCAGCGAACTAAGGGCCCCCGGGGAGCTGTTTTTT.

The chain carries TRBV6-6 and TRBJ2-1; the match to TRBD2 covers 15 bases. Trimming at V came to 4 bases and at J to 7 bases, leaving 5 bases not matched to a gene. CDR3 size: 16 residues. The germline V gene encodes CDR1 MNHNY and CDR2 SVGAGI (reference sequence). In DNA, the CDR3 is TGTGCCAGCAGTTGGGGACTAGCGGGAGGTTCGAATGAGCAGTTCTTC. Protein sequence: CASSWGLAGGSNEQFF.

In its sample, this clonotype was seen a few times. The J gene is TRBJ2-7, the V gene TRBV27; D is possibly TRBD2 (6 bases). Germline V gene lookup returns CDR1 MNHEY and CDR2 SMNVEV (reference sequence). V lost 6 bases, J lost 6 bases, and 15 bases lay in between. The CDR3 consists of 13 residues. CDR3 in amino acids: CASSPGDAGEQYF. The CDR3, as DNA: TGTGCCAGCAGCCCGGGGGACGCCGGCGAGCAGTACTTC.

This clonotype was detected ten times or more. V usage is TRBV12-5 and J usage is TRBJ2-1, with TRBD2 identical over 9 bases. This CDR3 has 16 residues. Germline V gene data show CDR1 as LGHNT and CDR2 as FRNRAP. V gave up 0 bases and J gave up 7 bases; unmatched junction bases: 7. The CDR3 region is CASGLVIAGVGNEQFF. CDR3 sequence (DNA): TGTGCTAGTGGTTTGGTAATAGCGGGAGTAGGAAATGAGCAGTTCTTC.

This clonotype has more than one count but fewer than ten. One end of the junction is discordant with germline, which a read error may explain. The genes are TRBV9 and TRBJ2-1, with TRBD1 identical over 8 bases. The CDR3 extends over 12 amino acids. Germline-derived CDR1 and CDR2 are SGDLS and YYNGEE. The CDR3 sequence is CASSARDRPANF. CDR3 bases: TGTGCCAGCAGCGCCCGGGACAGGCCCGCGAACTTC.

The rearrangement uses TRBV12-3 or TRBV12-4 and TRBJ2-2; perhaps TRBD1 as D (6 bases). V was trimmed by 6 bases and J by 4 bases, leaving 12 bases between them. CDR3 length: 14 residues. The CDR3 loop reads CASRGAGTTGELFF. The CDR3, as DNA: TGTGCCAGCAGGGGGGCAGGGACCACCGGGGAGCTGTTTTTT.

This clonotype was found a few times. This sequence joins TRBV7-2 and TRBJ1-2; D unclear. Germline V lookup: CDR1 SGHTA, CDR2 FQGNSA. V was clipped by 0 bases and J by 6 bases, with 14 bases between them. The CDR3 length is 15 residues. The CDR3 reads CASSLAWQVDDGYTF. The CDR3, as DNA: TGTGCCAGCAGCTTAGCATGGCAGGTGGATGATGGCTACACCTTC.

The J gene is TRBJ1-4, the V gene TRBV28, with unresolved D. Looked up from germline, CDR1 is MDHEN and CDR2 is SYDVKM. V was cut by 4 bases and J by 4 bases, with 10 bases left in between. The CDR3 is made up of 14 amino acids. CDR3 coding DNA: TGTGCCAGCAGTTGGGCACACGGTAATGAAAAACTGTTTTTT. As protein: CASSWAHGNEKLFF.

The chain has TRBV5-1 and TRBJ2-7; D is tentatively TRBD1 or TRBD2 (6 bases each). Trimming removed 4 bases at V and 1 base at J, with 12 bases between. Germline CDR1 and CDR2: SGHRS and YFSETQ. The CDR3 is made up of 14 amino acids. The CDR3 sequence: CASSKEGTSYEQYF. CDR3 coding DNA: TGCGCCAGCAGCAAGGAGGGGACATCCTACGAGCAGTACTTC.

This clonotype came up a few times. The rearrangement uses TRBV12-5 and TRBJ2-1; no clear D gene. CDR3 length equals 18 residues. Looked up from germline, CDR1 is LGHNT and CDR2 is FRNRAP. Trimming pared 2 bases from V and 7 bases from J, leaving 24 bases between. CDR3 sequence: CASGLNPFGSRSRNEQFF. Written as DNA, the CDR3 is TGTGCTAGTGGTTTGAACCCTTTCGGCAGCCGGTCGAGGAATGAGCAGTTCTTC.

In its sample, this clonotype was seen many times. CDR3 loop: CASSLGHGSNQPQHF. The CDR3 nucleotides are TGTGCCAGCAGCCTGGGTCACGGGAGCAATCAGCCCCAGCATTTT. The V call is TRBV7-9, the J call TRBJ1-5; the D is unclear. Germline lookup yields CDR1 SEHNR and CDR2 FQNEAQ (reference sequence). CDR3 length equals 15 residues. The germline V and J ends were trimmed by 5 bases and 1 base, with 12 bases remaining between them.

The chain carries TRBV10-3 and TRBJ2-3; D is perhaps TRBD1 (5 bases). This CDR3 region has 14 residues. The V end lost 4 bases, the J end lost 0 bases, and 8 bases lay between the germline ends. Germline loops: CDR1 ENHRY, CDR2 SYGVKD. The CDR3 spells CAISGQLSTDTQYF. In nucleotides, the CDR3 is TGTGCCATCAGTGGACAGCTAAGCACAGATACGCAGTATTTT.

This clonotype was picked up a small number of times. The genes are TRBV20-1 and TRBJ2-7; D not resolved. V lost 6 bases and J 0 bases, leaving 9 bases between the germline ends. The CDR3 runs to 12 residues. Germline V gene lookup returns CDR1 DFQATT and CDR2 SNEGSKA (reference sequence). The CDR3: CSAEVSSYEQYF. The CDR3, as DNA: TGCAGTGCCGAGGTTAGCTCCTACGAGCAGTACTTC.

This clonotype has only a few counts. The chain carries TRBV20-1 and TRBJ1-4; D is unclear. Germline values: CDR1 DFQATT, CDR2 SNEGSKA (reference sequence). The CDR3 contains 12 residues. The V end was cut by 0 bases, the J end by 11 bases, with 10 bases between. The CDR3 DNA sequence: TGCAGTGCTAGAGAAGCAGCTGACAAACTGTTTTTT. It is translated as CSAREAADKLFF.